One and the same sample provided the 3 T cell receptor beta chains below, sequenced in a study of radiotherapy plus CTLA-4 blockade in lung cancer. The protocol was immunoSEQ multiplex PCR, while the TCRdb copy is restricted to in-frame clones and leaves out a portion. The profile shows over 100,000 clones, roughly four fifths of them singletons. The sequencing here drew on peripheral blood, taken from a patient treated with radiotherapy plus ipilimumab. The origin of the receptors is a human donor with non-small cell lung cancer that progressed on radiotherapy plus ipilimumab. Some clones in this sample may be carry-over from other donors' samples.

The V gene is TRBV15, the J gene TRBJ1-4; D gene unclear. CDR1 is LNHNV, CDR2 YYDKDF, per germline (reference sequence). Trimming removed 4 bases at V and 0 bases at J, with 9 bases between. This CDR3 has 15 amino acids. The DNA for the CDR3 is TGTGCCACCAGCATCTCGGTAGCAACTAATGAAAAACTGTTTTTT. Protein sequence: CATSISVATNEKLFF.

The CDR3 DNA reads as TGTGCCAGCAGCCCAAGCTCGGAGACCCAGTACTTC. The encoded protein is CASSPSSETQYF. This chain uses TRBV7-9 with TRBJ2-5; D ambiguous. The CDR3 contains 12 residues. V was cut by 5 bases and J by 5 bases, with 9 bases left in between. Germline lookup yields CDR1 SEHNR and CDR2 FQNEAQ (reference sequence).

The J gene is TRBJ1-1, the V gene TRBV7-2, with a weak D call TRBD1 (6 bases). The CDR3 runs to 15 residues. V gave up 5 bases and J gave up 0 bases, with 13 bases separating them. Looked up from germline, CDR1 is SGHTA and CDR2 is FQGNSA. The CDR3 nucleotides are TGTGCCAGCAGCCAGACAGGTGGATTGAACACTGAAGCTTTCTTT. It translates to CASSQTGGLNTEAFF.